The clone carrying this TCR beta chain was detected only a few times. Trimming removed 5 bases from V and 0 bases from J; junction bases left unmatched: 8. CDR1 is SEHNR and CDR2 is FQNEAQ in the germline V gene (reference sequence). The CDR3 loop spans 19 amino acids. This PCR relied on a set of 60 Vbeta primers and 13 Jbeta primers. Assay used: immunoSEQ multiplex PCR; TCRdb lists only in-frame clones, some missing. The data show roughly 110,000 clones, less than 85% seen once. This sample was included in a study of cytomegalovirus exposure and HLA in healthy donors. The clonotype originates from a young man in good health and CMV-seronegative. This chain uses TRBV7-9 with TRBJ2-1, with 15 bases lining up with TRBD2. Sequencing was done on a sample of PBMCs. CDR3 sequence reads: CASSHPGLAGGSSYNEQFF. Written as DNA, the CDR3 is TGTGCCAGCAGCCACCCGGGACTAGCGGGGGGCAGCTCCTACAATGAGCAGTTCTTC.